This record concerns one T cell receptor beta chain sequence. The antigen is unknown. The data are from a study of shared clonotypes between healthy human individuals. On the study more broadly: Each donor contributed plates that comprised three CD4 naive, three CD4 memory, two CD8 naive and one CD8 memory. Study findings and constraints: Donors were few, which limited the genetic and exposure-history diversity represented.

In the study's own analysis: Without quality scores, immunoSEQ junctional reads could not be filtered like full-length reads. Using immunoSEQ multiplex PCR, the repertoire was profiled, and TCRdb retains in-frame clones only, with some absent. V and J calls and clone size follow that table, whereas D and trimming were derived from the DNA. The sample includes 900,000 to 1,200,000 clones, around 78% of them seen just once. The V end was cut by 0 bases, the J end by 4 bases, with 12 bases between. There are 15 residues in the CDR3. Germline V lookup: CDR1 KGHSH, CDR2 LQKENI. The material sequenced was memory CD4+ T cells from PBMCs. Subset described: CD45RA-negative fraction. This chain joins TRBV18 and TRBJ1-2; D is unresolved. This TCR was sampled from a man aged 18 to 35 in good health. Some clones in this sample may be carry-over from other donors' samples. In DNA form, the CDR3 reads TGTGCCAGCTCACCACCGGTAGGCCCCTTCTATGGCTACACCTTC. It is translated as CASSPPVGPFYGYTF.